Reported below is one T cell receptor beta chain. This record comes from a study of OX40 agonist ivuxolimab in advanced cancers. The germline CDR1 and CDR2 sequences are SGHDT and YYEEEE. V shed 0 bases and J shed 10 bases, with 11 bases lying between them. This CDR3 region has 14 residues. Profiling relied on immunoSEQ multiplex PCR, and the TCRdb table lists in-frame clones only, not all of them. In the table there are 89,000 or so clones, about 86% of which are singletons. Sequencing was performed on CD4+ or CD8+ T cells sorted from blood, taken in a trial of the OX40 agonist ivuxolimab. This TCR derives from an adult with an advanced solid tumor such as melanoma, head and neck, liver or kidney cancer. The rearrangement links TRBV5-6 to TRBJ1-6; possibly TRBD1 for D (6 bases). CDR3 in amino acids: CASSLDRADSPLHF. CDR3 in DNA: TGTGCCAGCAGCTTGGACAGGGCAGACTCACCCCTCCACTTT.